Sequencing of this T cell receptor beta chain was carried out in a study of T cell responses to AZD1222 COVID-19 vaccine. Trimming left V 3 bases short and J 2 bases short, with 10 bases between. This CDR3 comprises 15 residues. Germline CDR1 is SGHTA and CDR2 is FQGNSA. Concerning this clone: Antigen: not known.

Repertoires were generated with immunoSEQ multiplex PCR, while TCRdb's copy carries only in-frame clones and drops some. The sample includes about 120,000 clones, 90% of them seen just once. Study-wide points: Spike-wide coverage was observed for vaccine-associated CD4 TCRs, with dominant responses at 160-218 and 743-854. Donors were mostly white British, more females; clonal diversity possibly underestimated.

The receptor's source is an adult in good health. Material: peripheral blood, obtained on day 0 of MenACWY control vaccination. The chain has TRBV7-2 and TRBJ2-2; D might be TRBD2 (5 bases). CDR3 region: CASSFTGSNTGELFF. The CDR3 region has the DNA TGTGCCAGCAGCTTTACGGGAAGCAACACCGGGGAGCTGTTTTTT.